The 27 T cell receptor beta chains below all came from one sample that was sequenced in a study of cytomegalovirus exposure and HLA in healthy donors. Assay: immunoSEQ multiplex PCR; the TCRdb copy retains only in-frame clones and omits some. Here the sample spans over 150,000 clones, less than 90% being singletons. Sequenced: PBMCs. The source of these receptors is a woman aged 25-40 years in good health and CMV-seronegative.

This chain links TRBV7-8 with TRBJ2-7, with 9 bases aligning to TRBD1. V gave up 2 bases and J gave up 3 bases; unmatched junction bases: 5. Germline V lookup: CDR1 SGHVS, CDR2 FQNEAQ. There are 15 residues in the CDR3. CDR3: CASSLFGQGNYEQYF. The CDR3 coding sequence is TGTGCCAGCAGCTTATTTGGACAGGGGAACTACGAGCAGTACTTC.

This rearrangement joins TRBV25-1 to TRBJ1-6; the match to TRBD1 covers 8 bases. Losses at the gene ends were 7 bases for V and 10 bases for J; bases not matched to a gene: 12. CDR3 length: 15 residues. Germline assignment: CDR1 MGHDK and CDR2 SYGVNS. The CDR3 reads CASNKGTGIESPLHF. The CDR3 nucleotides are TGTGCCAGCAACAAGGGGACAGGTATAGAGTCACCCCTCCACTTT.

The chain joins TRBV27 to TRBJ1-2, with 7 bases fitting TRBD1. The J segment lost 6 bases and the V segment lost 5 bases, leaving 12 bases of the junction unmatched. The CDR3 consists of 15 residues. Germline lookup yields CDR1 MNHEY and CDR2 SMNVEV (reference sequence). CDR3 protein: CASSTIQGVFDGYTF. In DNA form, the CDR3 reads TGTGCCAGCAGTACCATCCAGGGGGTCTTCGATGGCTACACCTTC.

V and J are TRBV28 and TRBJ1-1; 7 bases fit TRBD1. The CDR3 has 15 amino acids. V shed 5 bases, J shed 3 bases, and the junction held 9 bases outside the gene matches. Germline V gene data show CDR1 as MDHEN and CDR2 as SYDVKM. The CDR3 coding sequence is TGTGCCAGCAGTACACCACAGGGGTTGGACACTGAAGCTTTCTTT. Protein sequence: CASSTPQGLDTEAFF.

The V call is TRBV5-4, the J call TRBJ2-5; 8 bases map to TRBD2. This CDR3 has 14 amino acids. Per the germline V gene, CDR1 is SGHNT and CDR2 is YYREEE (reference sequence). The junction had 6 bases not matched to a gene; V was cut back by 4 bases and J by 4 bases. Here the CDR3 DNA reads TGTGCCAGCAGCGTAGCGGGGAGAGGAGAGACCCAGTACTTC. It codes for CASSVAGRGETQYF.

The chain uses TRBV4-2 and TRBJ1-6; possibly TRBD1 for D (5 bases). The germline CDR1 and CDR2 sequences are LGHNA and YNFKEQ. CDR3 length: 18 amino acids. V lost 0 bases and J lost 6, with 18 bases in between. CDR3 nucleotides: TGTGCCAGCAGCCAAGAGCCCTTCGGGGGAGCGGGTAATTCACCCCTCCACTTT. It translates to CASSQEPFGGAGNSPLHF.

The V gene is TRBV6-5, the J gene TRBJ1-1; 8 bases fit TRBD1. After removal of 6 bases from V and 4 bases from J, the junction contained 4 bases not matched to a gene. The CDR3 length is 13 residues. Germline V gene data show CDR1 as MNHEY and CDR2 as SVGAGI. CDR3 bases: TGTGCCAGCAGAAAACAGGGGGGCACTGAAGCTTTCTTT. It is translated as CASRKQGGTEAFF.

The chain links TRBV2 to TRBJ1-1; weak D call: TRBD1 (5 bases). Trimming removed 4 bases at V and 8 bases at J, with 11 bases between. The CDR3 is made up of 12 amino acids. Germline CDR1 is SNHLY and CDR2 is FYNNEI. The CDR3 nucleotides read TGTGCCAGCAGTGTCAGCAAGGGGGAAGCTTTCTTT. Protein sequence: CASSVSKGEAFF.

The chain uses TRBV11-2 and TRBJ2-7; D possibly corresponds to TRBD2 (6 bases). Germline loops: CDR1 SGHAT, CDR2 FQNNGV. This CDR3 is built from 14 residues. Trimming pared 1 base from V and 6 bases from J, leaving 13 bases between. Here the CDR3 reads CASSLVSGGSEQYF. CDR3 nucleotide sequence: TGTGCCAGCAGCTTAGTTAGTGGGGGGAGCGAGCAGTACTTC.

CDR3 protein: CASSKQRDKYYF. The CDR3 DNA is TGTGCCAGCAGTAAACAGCGGGATAAATACTACTTC. The rearrangement uses TRBV27 and TRBJ2-7, with 7 nucleotides matching TRBD2. V gave up 5 bases and J gave up 13 bases; unmatched junction bases: 11. The CDR3 has 12 amino acids. Germline CDR1 MNHEY, CDR2 SMNVEV (reference sequence).

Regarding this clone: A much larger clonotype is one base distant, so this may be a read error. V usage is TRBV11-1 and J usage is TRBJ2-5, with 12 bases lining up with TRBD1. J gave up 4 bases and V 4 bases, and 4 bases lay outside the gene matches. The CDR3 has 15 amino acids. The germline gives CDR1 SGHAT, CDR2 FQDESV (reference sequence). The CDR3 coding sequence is TGTGCCAGCAGCTCCGGGACAGGGGGCGCAGAGACCCAGTACTTC. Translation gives CASSSGTGGAETQYF.

The CDR3 sequence: CASSLPGSQETQYF. For the CDR3, the DNA is TGTGCCAGCAGCCTCCCAGGGAGCCAAGAGACCCAGTACTTC. This chain uses TRBV7-9 with TRBJ2-5; either TRBD1 or TRBD2 may supply D (5 bases each). Germline loops: CDR1 SEHNR, CDR2 FQNEAQ (reference sequence). The V and J ends lost 5 bases and 1 base respectively, with 11 bases between them. There are 14 residues in the CDR3.

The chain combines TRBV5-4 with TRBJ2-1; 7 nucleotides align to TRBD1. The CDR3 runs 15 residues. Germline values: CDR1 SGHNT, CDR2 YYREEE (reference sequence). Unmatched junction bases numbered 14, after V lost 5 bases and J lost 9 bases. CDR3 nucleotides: TGTGCCAGCAGGTATAGAACAGGGGTCCATGGTGAGCAGTTCTTC. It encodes CASRYRTGVHGEQFF. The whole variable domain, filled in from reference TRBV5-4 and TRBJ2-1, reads ETGVTQSPTHLIKTRGQQVTLRCSSQSGHNTVSWYQQALGQGPQFIFQYYREEENGRGNFPPRFSGLQFPNYSSELNVNALELDDSALYLCASRYRTGVHGEQFFGPGTRLTVL.

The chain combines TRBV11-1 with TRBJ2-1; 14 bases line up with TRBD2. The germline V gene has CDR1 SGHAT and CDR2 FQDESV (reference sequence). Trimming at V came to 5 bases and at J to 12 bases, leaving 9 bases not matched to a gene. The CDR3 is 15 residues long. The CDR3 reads CASSGGTSGRVGQFF. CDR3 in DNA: TGTGCCAGCAGCGGCGGGACTAGCGGGAGAGTGGGGCAGTTCTTC.

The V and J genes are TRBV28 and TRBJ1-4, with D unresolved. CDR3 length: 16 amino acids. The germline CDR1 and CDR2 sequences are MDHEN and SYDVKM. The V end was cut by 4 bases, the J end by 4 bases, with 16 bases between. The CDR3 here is CASSSPLGRSNEKLFF. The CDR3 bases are TGTGCCAGCAGTTCCCCACTCGGACGGAGTAATGAAAAACTGTTTTTT.

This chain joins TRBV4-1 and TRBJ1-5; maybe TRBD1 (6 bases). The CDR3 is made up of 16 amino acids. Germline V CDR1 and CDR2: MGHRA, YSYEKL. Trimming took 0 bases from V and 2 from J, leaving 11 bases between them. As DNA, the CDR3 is TGCGCCAGCAGCCAAGATTGGAACAGGGGCAATCAGCCCCAGCATTTT. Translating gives CASSQDWNRGNQPQHF.

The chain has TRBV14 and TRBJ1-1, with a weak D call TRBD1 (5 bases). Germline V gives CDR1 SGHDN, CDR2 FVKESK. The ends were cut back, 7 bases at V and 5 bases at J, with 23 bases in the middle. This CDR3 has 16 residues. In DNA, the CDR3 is TGTGCCAGCATCTACCTATCGGGGGTACAAGGGACTGAAGCTTTCTTT. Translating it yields CASIYLSGVQGTEAFF.

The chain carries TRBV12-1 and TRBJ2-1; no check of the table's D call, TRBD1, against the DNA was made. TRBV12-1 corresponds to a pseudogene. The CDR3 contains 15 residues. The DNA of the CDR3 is TGTGCCAGCAGCCCTAGTTTAGGGGTCCGCAATGAGCAGTTCTTC. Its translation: CASSPSLGVRNEQFF.

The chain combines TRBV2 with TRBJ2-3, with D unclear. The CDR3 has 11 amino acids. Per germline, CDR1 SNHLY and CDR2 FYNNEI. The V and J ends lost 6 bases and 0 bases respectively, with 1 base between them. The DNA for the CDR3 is TGTGCCAGCAGCAGCACAGATACGCAGTATTTT. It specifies CASSSTDTQYF.

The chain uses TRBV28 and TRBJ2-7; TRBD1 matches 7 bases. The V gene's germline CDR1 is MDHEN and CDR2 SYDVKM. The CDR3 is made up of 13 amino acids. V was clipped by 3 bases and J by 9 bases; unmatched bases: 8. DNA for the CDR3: TGTGCCAGCAGTTTTCTGGGGACAGATGGGCAGTACTTC. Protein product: CASSFLGTDGQYF.

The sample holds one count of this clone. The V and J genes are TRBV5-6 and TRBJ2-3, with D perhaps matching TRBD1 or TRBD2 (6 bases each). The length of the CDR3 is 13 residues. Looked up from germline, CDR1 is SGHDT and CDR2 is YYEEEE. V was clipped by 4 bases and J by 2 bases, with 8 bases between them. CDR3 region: CASSRGDTDTQYF. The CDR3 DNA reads TGTGCCAGCAGCAGGGGGGACACAGATACGCAGTATTTT.

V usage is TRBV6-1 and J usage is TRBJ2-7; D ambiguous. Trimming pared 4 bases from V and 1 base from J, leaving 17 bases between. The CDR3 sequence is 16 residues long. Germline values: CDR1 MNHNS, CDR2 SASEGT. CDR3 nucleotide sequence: TGTGCCAGCAGTGCCCGACCCGTTGGCTTTTCCTACGAGCAGTACTTC. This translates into CASSARPVGFSYEQYF.

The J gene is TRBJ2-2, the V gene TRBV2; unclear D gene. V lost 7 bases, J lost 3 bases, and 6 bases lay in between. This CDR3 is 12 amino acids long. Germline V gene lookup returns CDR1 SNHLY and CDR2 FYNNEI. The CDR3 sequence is CASKRDTGELFF. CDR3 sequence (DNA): TGTGCCAGCAAAAGGGACACCGGGGAGCTGTTTTTT.

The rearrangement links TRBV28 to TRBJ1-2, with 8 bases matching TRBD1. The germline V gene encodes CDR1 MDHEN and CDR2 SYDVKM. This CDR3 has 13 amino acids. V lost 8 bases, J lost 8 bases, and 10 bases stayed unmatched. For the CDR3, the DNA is TGTGCCAGCCGAAGCCCTAACAGGGGGGGCTACACCTTC. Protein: CASRSPNRGGYTF.

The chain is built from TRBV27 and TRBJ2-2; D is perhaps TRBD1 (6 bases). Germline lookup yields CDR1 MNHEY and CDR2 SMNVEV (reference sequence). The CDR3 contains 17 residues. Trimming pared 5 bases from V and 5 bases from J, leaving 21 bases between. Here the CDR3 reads CASSLGQLPTLTGELFF. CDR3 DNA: TGTGCCAGCAGTCTAGGACAGCTTCCCACCCTTACCGGGGAGCTGTTTTTT.

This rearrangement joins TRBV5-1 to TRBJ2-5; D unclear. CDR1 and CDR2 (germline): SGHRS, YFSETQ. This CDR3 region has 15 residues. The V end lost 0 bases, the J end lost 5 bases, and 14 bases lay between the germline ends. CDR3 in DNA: TGCGCCAGCAGCTTGGCCTTAGGTAGAGTGGAGACCCAGTACTTC. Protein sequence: CASSLALGRVETQYF.

In DNA, the CDR3 is TGTGCTAGTGGTTTGGTAAAGAATATAGACAGGAGCTCCTACAATGAGCAGTTCTTC. This sequence encodes CASGLVKNIDRSSYNEQFF. The J gene is TRBJ2-1, the V gene TRBV12-5; TRBD1 might be the D (6 bases). The CDR3 sequence is 19 residues long. V was clipped by 0 bases and J by 0 bases, with 18 bases between them. CDR1 and CDR2 (germline): LGHNT, FRNRAP.